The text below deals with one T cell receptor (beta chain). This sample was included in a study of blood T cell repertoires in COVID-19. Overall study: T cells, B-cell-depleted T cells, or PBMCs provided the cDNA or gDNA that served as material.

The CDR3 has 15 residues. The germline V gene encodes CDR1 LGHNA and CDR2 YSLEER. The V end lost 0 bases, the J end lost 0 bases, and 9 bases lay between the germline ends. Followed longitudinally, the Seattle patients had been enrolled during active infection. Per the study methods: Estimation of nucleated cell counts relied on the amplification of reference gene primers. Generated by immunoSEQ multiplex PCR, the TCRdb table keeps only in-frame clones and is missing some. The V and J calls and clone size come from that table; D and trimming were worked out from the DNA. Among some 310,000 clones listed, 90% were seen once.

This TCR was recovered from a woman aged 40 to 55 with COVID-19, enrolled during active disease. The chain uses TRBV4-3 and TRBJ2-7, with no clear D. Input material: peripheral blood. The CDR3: CASSQEMSASYEQYF. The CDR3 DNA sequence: TGCGCCAGCAGCCAAGAAATGAGTGCCTCCTACGAGCAGTACTTC.